The clone carrying this T cell receptor beta chain was observed a few times. What it binds is unknown. The sample comes from a study of T cells after yellow fever vaccination. As for the study in general: It was SMART-Seq v4 Ultra Low Input that prepared the fractions with low cell numbers. Study conclusions and caveats: Overall, a small share of clonotypes was seen in both CD4 and CD8 compartments. Post-booster repertoires again held most primary-vaccination clones (about 95% CD4, roughly 89% CD8). Abundant clonotypes (contaminants from the bulk population) could be present in FACS-sorted repertoires.

CDR3 length equals 16 residues. V gave up 4 bases and J gave up 8 bases; unmatched junction bases: 12. Germline V CDR1 and CDR2: SGHKS, YYEKEE (reference sequence). TCRdb re-derived calls from the 5' RACE reads in MiXCR, one entry per CDR3 protein. The sample carries nearly 350,000 distinct CDR3 sequences, 7% to 9% recorded once. The starting material was PBMCs, obtained 45 days after the first yellow fever vaccination. This chain uses TRBV5-5 with TRBJ1-2; 12 bases fit TRBD1. The sequence came from a young man who received the YFV17D yellow fever vaccine. The CDR3: CASSAYPGQGARGYTF. The CDR3 DNA is TGTGCCAGCAGCGCATACCCGGGACAGGGGGCGCGGGGCTACACCTTC.